This is a list of T cell receptor beta chains from one sample in a study of T cells in Graves' hyperthyroidism and ophthalmopathy. TCRdb re-called the multiplex PCR reads through MiXCR, storing one row per CDR3 protein. The sample holds hundreds of thousands of distinct CDR3 sequences, about 16% seen once. Sequencing input: blood. Receptor source: a woman aged 30 to 39 with Graves' hyperthyroidism. The CDR3 runs from the conserved cysteine through the conserved F or W. The order of the fields is CDR3 DNA, CDR3 protein, D gene, V gene, clone size, J gene. The D gene is left open where the match is weak. Clone size appears in some rows only: once, few, many, or a class for an expanded clone.

cdr3_nt: TGTGCCTGGAGGGCTGGCGGGTCTTACGAGCAGTACTTC; cdr3_aa: CAWRAGGSYEQYF; d_call: NA; v_call: TRBV30; clone_size: many; j_call: TRBJ2-7
cdr3_nt: TGTGCCAGTAGCAACAGGGGGCGAGGAGTTGCTGCCCAAGAGACCCAGTACTTC; cdr3_aa: CASSNRGRGVAAQETQYF; d_call: TRBD1; v_call: TRBV19; clone_size: NA; j_call: TRBJ2-5
cdr3_nt: TGTGCCAGCAGCCACGAATCAGGGGGCGAGGGAAACATTCAGTACTTC; cdr3_aa: CASSHESGGEGNIQYF; d_call: TRBD1; v_call: TRBV3-1; clone_size: many; j_call: TRBJ2-4
cdr3_nt: TGTGCTAGTGGTTTAGGAGGGACGGATACGCAGTATTTT; cdr3_aa: CASGLGGTDTQYF; d_call: NA; v_call: TRBV12-5; clone_size: NA; j_call: TRBJ2-3
cdr3_nt: TGTGCCAGCAGTACCTTAGCGGGAGTGTCCTACGAGCAGTACTTC; cdr3_aa: CASSTLAGVSYEQYF; d_call: TRBD2; v_call: TRBV6-1; clone_size: many; j_call: TRBJ2-7
cdr3_nt: TGTGCCACTTACGGGGTCTATACGCAGTATTTT; cdr3_aa: CATYGVYTQYF; d_call: NA; v_call: TRBV6-2/TRBV6-3; clone_size: NA; j_call: TRBJ2-3
cdr3_nt: TGCGCCAGCAGCTTGTCGTCGGGGGGCGCGGGACAAGAGACCCGGTACTTC; cdr3_aa: CASSLSSGGAGQETRYF; d_call: NA; v_call: TRBV5-1; clone_size: NA; j_call: TRBJ2-5
cdr3_nt: TGTGCCATCAGTGAGTCCTCCTTTTTTCAAGCTTTCTTT; cdr3_aa: CAISESSFFQAFF; d_call: NA; v_call: TRBV10-3; clone_size: NA; j_call: TRBJ1-1
cdr3_nt: TGCAGTGCTAGGAAAACCGGGACAGGGCAATCACCCCTCCACTTT; cdr3_aa: CSARKTGTGQSPLHF; d_call: TRBD1; v_call: TRBV20-1; clone_size: NA; j_call: TRBJ1-6
cdr3_nt: TGCGCCAGCAGCTTGACAGCGGACACTGAAGCTTTCTTT; cdr3_aa: CASSLTADTEAFF; d_call: NA; v_call: TRBV5-1; clone_size: NA; j_call: TRBJ1-1
cdr3_nt: TGTGCCAGCAGCTTACTAGCGGTCACATACAATGAGCAGTTCTTC; cdr3_aa: CASSLLAVTYNEQFF; d_call: TRBD2; v_call: TRBV27; clone_size: many; j_call: TRBJ2-1
cdr3_nt: TGTGCCAGCAGCTTTCCTACGATAGATTCTAGCACAAATACGCAGTATTTT; cdr3_aa: CASSFPTIDSSTNTQYF; d_call: NA; v_call: TRBV13; clone_size: NA; j_call: TRBJ2-3
cdr3_nt: TGTGCCAGCAGCGTAGCTGACCCCCTTAACGGCTACACCTTC; cdr3_aa: CASSVADPLNGYTF; d_call: NA; v_call: TRBV9; clone_size: many; j_call: TRBJ1-2
cdr3_nt: TGCAGTGCTAGGGAGCGCGCGGGAGGTGGTGTCAATGAGCAGTTCTTC; cdr3_aa: CSARERAGGGVNEQFF; d_call: TRBD2; v_call: TRBV20-1; clone_size: few; j_call: TRBJ2-1
cdr3_nt: TGCAGTGCTTTCCGAGATGGGTTGGGCTACGAGCAGTACTTC; cdr3_aa: CSAFRDGLGYEQYF; d_call: NA; v_call: TRBV20-1; clone_size: many; j_call: TRBJ2-7
cdr3_nt: TGCAGTGCTACCGGGACGGTCCAAGAGACCCAGTACTTC; cdr3_aa: CSATGTVQETQYF; d_call: NA; v_call: TRBV20-1; clone_size: NA; j_call: TRBJ2-5
cdr3_nt: TGCAGCGTTGGGATGGGAGCCCGCCGCACAGATACGCAGTATTTT; cdr3_aa: CSVGMGARRTDTQYF; d_call: NA; v_call: TRBV29-1; clone_size: many; j_call: TRBJ2-3
cdr3_nt: TGTGCCAGCAGCCAAACAGCAAACTATGGCTACACCTTC; cdr3_aa: CASSQTANYGYTF; d_call: NA; v_call: TRBV28; clone_size: many; j_call: TRBJ1-2
cdr3_nt: TGCAGTGCTAGGGATTATGGCGGGCCGCGGTCTGAAAAACTGTTTTTT; cdr3_aa: CSARDYGGPRSEKLFF; d_call: NA; v_call: TRBV20-1; clone_size: NA; j_call: TRBJ1-4
cdr3_nt: TGTGCCAGCAGCTTTACTAGCGGGAGTAAATTCCCCGGGGAGCTGTTTTTT; cdr3_aa: CASSFTSGSKFPGELFF; d_call: TRBD2; v_call: TRBV7-2; clone_size: NA; j_call: TRBJ2-2
cdr3_nt: TGTGCCAGCAGCCCCCGGGGACAGGGTGACGAGCAGTACTTC; cdr3_aa: CASSPRGQGDEQYF; d_call: TRBD1; v_call: TRBV7-2; clone_size: few; j_call: TRBJ2-7
cdr3_nt: TGCAGTGCTAGTTACAGCTCTTGGTCCTACAATGAGCAGTTCTTC; cdr3_aa: CSASYSSWSYNEQFF; d_call: NA; v_call: TRBV20-1; clone_size: many; j_call: TRBJ2-1
cdr3_nt: TGTGCCAGCAGTTTAGGGGACATTTACGAGCAGTACTTC; cdr3_aa: CASSLGDIYEQYF; d_call: NA; v_call: TRBV27; clone_size: many; j_call: TRBJ2-7
cdr3_nt: TGTGCCAGCAGCTTCATGACAAACACTGAAGCTTTCTTT; cdr3_aa: CASSFMTNTEAFF; d_call: NA; v_call: TRBV5-4; clone_size: once; j_call: TRBJ1-1
cdr3_nt: TGTGCCAGCAGTCCAAATCCCCAGGGCGGGGGTCAGCCCCAGCATTTT; cdr3_aa: CASSPNPQGGGQPQHF; d_call: NA; v_call: TRBV28; clone_size: many; j_call: TRBJ1-5
cdr3_nt: TGTGCCAGCAGCTCGGACAGGCCGATCCGGTTCTATGGCTACACCTTC; cdr3_aa: CASSSDRPIRFYGYTF; d_call: TRBD1; v_call: TRBV11-3; clone_size: NA; j_call: TRBJ1-2
cdr3_nt: TGTGCCAGCAGCTCGACTAGCGGGAGAGCTTACAATGAGCAGTTCTTC; cdr3_aa: CASSSTSGRAYNEQFF; d_call: TRBD2; v_call: TRBV6-2/TRBV6-3; clone_size: NA; j_call: TRBJ2-1
cdr3_nt: TGTGCTAGTGGTTTGGGGGACGGGAACACTGAAGCTTTCTTT; cdr3_aa: CASGLGDGNTEAFF; d_call: NA; v_call: TRBV12-5; clone_size: many; j_call: TRBJ1-1
cdr3_nt: TGTGCCAGCAGTTTGGGCAGTGAAAACACCATATATTTT; cdr3_aa: CASSLGSENTIYF; d_call: NA; v_call: TRBV27; clone_size: few; j_call: TRBJ1-3
cdr3_nt: TGTGCCAGCAGCCAATCGACAGGGGAGTCCTACAATGAGCAGTTCTTC; cdr3_aa: CASSQSTGESYNEQFF; d_call: TRBD1; v_call: TRBV4-2; clone_size: few; j_call: TRBJ2-1
cdr3_nt: TGCAGCGTTGGTGTATTGGGTTCCTACGAGCAGTACTTC; cdr3_aa: CSVGVLGSYEQYF; d_call: NA; v_call: TRBV29-1; clone_size: NA; j_call: TRBJ2-7
cdr3_nt: TGCGCCAGCAGCTTGGCCGCAGGGGAACGTGGTGAAGCTTTCTTT; cdr3_aa: CASSLAAGERGEAFF; d_call: NA; v_call: TRBV5-1; clone_size: many; j_call: TRBJ1-1
cdr3_nt: TGTGCCAGCAGCTTCTACGGGACAGGGGCTTACGAGCAGTACTTC; cdr3_aa: CASSFYGTGAYEQYF; d_call: TRBD1; v_call: TRBV7-2; clone_size: few; j_call: TRBJ2-7
cdr3_nt: TGTGCCAGCACCTGGAGCCGCGGGAGCGCAACGCAGTATTTT; cdr3_aa: CASTWSRGSATQYF; d_call: TRBD2; v_call: TRBV5-4; clone_size: few; j_call: TRBJ2-3
cdr3_nt: TGTGCCAGTAGTATAGATTCTACTAGCGGGAGTACCTACGAGCAGTACTTC; cdr3_aa: CASSIDSTSGSTYEQYF; d_call: TRBD2; v_call: TRBV19; clone_size: NA; j_call: TRBJ2-7
cdr3_nt: TGTGCCAGCAGCTTGGGCGGGAGGCCCCTATCCTCCTACAATGAGCAGTTCTTC; cdr3_aa: CASSLGGRPLSSYNEQFF; d_call: TRBD2; v_call: TRBV7-9; clone_size: NA; j_call: TRBJ2-1
cdr3_nt: TGTGCCAGCAGCTCCAGGTGGGGACAGGGCCACGAGCAGTACTTC; cdr3_aa: CASSSRWGQGHEQYF; d_call: TRBD1; v_call: TRBV7-8; clone_size: many; j_call: TRBJ2-7
cdr3_nt: TGTGCCAGCAGCCCCCGCCCGGGGGGAGCGGGACCTCAATTCTTC; cdr3_aa: CASSPRPGGAGPQFF; d_call: TRBD2; v_call: TRBV7-2; clone_size: NA; j_call: TRBJ2-1
cdr3_nt: TGTGCCAGCATCCCAGCCGGATCGAGGGGGCCAGAGTTCTTC; cdr3_aa: CASIPAGSRGPEFF; d_call: TRBD1; v_call: TRBV7-2; clone_size: NA; j_call: TRBJ2-1
cdr3_nt: TGTGCCAGCAGTCAAACAGGGAACAGCAATCAGCCCCAGCATTTT; cdr3_aa: CASSQTGNSNQPQHF; d_call: NA; v_call: TRBV12-3/TRBV12-4; clone_size: many; j_call: TRBJ1-5
cdr3_nt: TGTGCCTGGAGTGTACTTGGGGGTGAGCAGTTCTTC; cdr3_aa: CAWSVLGGEQFF; d_call: NA; v_call: TRBV30; clone_size: many; j_call: TRBJ2-1
cdr3_nt: TGTGCCAGCAATCCGGGACAGGCCTTTGAGACCCAGTACTTC; cdr3_aa: CASNPGQAFETQYF; d_call: TRBD1; v_call: TRBV27; clone_size: NA; j_call: TRBJ2-5
cdr3_nt: TGTGCCACAAAGAATAGCGGGAGGGGGCACGAGCAGTACTTC; cdr3_aa: CATKNSGRGHEQYF; d_call: TRBD2; v_call: TRBV19; clone_size: few; j_call: TRBJ2-7
cdr3_nt: TGTGCCAGCAGCTATGCCCCCGGGACAGGGTACTACGAGCAGTACTTC; cdr3_aa: CASSYAPGTGYYEQYF; d_call: TRBD1; v_call: TRBV6-2/TRBV6-3; clone_size: NA; j_call: TRBJ2-7
cdr3_nt: TGTGCCAGCAGTTTATTGGGGGTCAACTATGGCTACACCTTC; cdr3_aa: CASSLLGVNYGYTF; d_call: NA; v_call: TRBV28; clone_size: many; j_call: TRBJ1-2
cdr3_nt: TGTGCCTGGAGTGAGAGACAGGGCTCAGATACGCAGTATTTT; cdr3_aa: CAWSERQGSDTQYF; d_call: TRBD1; v_call: TRBV30; clone_size: many; j_call: TRBJ2-3
cdr3_nt: TGCAGCGTTCATAGGGTGAACACTGAAGCTTTCTTT; cdr3_aa: CSVHRVNTEAFF; d_call: NA; v_call: TRBV29-1; clone_size: many; j_call: TRBJ1-1
cdr3_nt: TGTGCCAGCTCACCGGGCGGCTCCTATGGCTACACCTTC; cdr3_aa: CASSPGGSYGYTF; d_call: NA; v_call: TRBV18; clone_size: many; j_call: TRBJ1-2
cdr3_nt: TGTGCCAGCAGCCAAGGAATCTCCAGCACAGATACGCAGTATTTT; cdr3_aa: CASSQGISSTDTQYF; d_call: NA; v_call: TRBV3-1; clone_size: many; j_call: TRBJ2-3
cdr3_nt: TGTGCCTGGAGGTTACAGGGCATCCCTGAAGCTTTCTTT; cdr3_aa: CAWRLQGIPEAFF; d_call: NA; v_call: TRBV30; clone_size: many; j_call: TRBJ1-1
cdr3_nt: TGTGCCAGCTCGTCAACCGGGACCAGCTCCTACGAGCAGTACTTC; cdr3_aa: CASSSTGTSSYEQYF; d_call: NA; v_call: TRBV18; clone_size: many; j_call: TRBJ2-7